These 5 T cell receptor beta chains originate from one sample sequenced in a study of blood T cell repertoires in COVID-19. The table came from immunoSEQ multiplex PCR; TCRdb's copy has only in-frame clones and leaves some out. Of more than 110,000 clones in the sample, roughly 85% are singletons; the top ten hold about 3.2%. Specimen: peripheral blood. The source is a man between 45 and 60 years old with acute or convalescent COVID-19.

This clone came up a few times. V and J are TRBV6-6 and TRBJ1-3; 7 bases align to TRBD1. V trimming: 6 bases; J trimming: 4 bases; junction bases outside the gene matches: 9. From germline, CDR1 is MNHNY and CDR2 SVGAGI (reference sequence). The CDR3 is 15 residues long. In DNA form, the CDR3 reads TGTGCCAGCAGGCTACAGGGGATCGACGGAAACACCATATATTTT. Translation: CASRLQGIDGNTIYF.

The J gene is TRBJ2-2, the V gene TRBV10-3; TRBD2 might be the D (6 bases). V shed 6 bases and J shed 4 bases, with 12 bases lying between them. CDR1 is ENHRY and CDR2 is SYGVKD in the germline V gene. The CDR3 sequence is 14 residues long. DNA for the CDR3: TGTGCCATCAGATCCGGGACTTTCACCGGGGAGCTGTTTTTT. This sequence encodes CAIRSGTFTGELFF.

In DNA form, the CDR3 reads TGTGCCAGCAGCTTGGCCTTTCTAGCGGGATACCACAATGAGCAGTTCTTC. It is translated as CASSLAFLAGYHNEQFF. This chain uses TRBV5-5 with TRBJ2-1, with 9 bases that match TRBD2. Per the germline V gene, CDR1 is SGHKS and CDR2 is YYEKEE (reference sequence). CDR3 length: 17 amino acids. The ends lost 0 bases at V and 5 bases at J; junction bases unmatched: 9.

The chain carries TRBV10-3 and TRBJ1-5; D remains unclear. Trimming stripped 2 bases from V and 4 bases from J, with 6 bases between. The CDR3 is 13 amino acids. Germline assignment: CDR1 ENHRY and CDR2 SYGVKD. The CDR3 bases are TGTGCCATCAGTGAGGAGATTAATCAGCCCCAGCATTTT. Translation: CAISEEINQPQHF.

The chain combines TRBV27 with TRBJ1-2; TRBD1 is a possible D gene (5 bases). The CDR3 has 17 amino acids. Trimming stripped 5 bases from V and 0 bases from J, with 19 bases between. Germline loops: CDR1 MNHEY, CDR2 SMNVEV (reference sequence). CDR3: CASSPRQTYTPNYGYTF. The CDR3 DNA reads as TGTGCCAGCAGTCCCCGACAGACTTACACACCTAACTATGGCTACACCTTC.